This T cell receptor (beta chain) was profiled in a study of T cells in Graves' hyperthyroidism and ophthalmopathy. Overall study context: Peripheral blood was collected at initial diagnosis, before any treatment.

The CDR3 has 14 residues. Between the trimmed V and J ends, which lost 4 bases and 8 bases, there was a span of 14 bases. Per the germline V gene, CDR1 is LGHNA and CDR2 is YNFKEQ. The investigators amplified TCR beta CDR3 regions from RNA transcripts. The HTBI set primed first-round TCR CDR3 RT-PCR. From the multiplex PCR reads, TCRdb called clonotypes with MiXCR, one entry per CDR3 protein. The sample shows under 400,000 distinct CDR3 sequences, roughly 18% of them seen only once. The cohort's ophthalmopathy patients, a group with duration under 3 months, had a Clinical Activity Score of at least 3 and a NOSPECS grade of at least 4. Fresh peripheral blood, approximately 10 ml, was the source of the PBMCs. This clonotype was detected many times.

The clonotype was recovered from a woman between 40 and 55 years old with Graves' ophthalmopathy. The V and J genes are TRBV4-2 and TRBJ2-2, with D possibly TRBD1 on 5 matching bases. The material sequenced was blood. For the CDR3, the DNA is TGTGCCAGCAGCCCTGGAAGGGGAACGGGGGAGCTGTTTTTT. Protein sequence: CASSPGRGTGELFF.